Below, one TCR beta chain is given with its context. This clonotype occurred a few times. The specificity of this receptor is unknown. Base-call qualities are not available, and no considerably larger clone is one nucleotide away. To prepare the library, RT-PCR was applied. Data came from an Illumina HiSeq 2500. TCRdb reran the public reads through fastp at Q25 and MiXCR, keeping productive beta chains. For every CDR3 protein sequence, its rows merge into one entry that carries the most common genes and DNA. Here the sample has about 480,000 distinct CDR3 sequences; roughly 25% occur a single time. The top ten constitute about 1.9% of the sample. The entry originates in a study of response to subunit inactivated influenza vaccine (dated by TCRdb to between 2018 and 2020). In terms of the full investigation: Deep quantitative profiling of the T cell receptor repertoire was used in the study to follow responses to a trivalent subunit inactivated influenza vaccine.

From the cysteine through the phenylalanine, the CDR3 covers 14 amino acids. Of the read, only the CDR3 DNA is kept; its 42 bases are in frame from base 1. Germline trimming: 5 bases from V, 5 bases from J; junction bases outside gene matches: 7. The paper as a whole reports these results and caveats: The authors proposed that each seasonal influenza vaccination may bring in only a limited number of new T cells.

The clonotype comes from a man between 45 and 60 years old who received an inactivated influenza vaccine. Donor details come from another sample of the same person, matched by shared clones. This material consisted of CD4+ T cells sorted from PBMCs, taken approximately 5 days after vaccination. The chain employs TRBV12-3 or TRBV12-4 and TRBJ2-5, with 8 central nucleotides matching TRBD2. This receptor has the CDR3 CASSGLARSETQYF. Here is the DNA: TGTGCCAGCAGTGGACTAGCCCGGAGCGAGACCCAGTACTTC.